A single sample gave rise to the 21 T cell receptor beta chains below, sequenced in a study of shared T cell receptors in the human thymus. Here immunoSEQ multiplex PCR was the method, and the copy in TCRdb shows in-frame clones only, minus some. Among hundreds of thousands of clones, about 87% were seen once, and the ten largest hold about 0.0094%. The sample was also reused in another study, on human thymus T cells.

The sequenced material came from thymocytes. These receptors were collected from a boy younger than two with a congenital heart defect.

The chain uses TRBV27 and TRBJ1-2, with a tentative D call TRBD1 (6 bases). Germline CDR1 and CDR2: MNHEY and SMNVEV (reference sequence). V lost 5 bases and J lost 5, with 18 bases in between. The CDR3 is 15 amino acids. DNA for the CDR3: TGTGCCAGCAGTCACCGGGGGGGCAAGGGATATGGCTACACCTTC. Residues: CASSHRGGKGYGYTF.

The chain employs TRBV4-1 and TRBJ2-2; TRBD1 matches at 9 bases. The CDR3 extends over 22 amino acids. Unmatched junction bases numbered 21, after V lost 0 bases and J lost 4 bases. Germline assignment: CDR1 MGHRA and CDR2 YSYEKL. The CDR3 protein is CASSQESTGGIPGTGCTGELFF. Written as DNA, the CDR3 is TGCGCCAGCAGCCAAGAATCGACGGGTGGTATTCCCGGGACAGGGTGCACCGGGGAGCTGTTTTTT.

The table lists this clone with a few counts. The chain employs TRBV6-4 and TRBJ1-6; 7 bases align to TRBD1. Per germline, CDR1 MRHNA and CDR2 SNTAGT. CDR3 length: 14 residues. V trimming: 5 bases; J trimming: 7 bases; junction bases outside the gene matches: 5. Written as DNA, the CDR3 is TGTGCCAGCAGTAACAGGGGTGGCAATTCACCCCTCCACTTT. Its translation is CASSNRGGNSPLHF.

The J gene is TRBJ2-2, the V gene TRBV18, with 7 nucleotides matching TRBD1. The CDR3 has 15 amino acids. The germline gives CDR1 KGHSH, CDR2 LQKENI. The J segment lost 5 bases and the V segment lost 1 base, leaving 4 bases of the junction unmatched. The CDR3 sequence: CASSPRNRGTGELFF. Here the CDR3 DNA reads TGTGCCAGCTCACCACGGAACAGGGGAACCGGGGAGCTGTTTTTT.

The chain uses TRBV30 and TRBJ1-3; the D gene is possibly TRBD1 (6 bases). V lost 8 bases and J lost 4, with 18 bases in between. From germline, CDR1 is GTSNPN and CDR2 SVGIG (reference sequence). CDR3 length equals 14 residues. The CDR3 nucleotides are TGTGCCATCTCCCCCACAGGGAAAGGAAACACCATATATTTT. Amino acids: CAISPTGKGNTIYF.

The CDR3 reads CASSEDPHRVPNEKLFF. CDR3 bases: TGTGCCAGCAGTGAAGACCCTCACAGGGTTCCTAATGAAAAACTGTTTTTT. The genes are TRBV6-1 and TRBJ1-4, with D possibly matching TRBD1 (6 bases). Germline loops: CDR1 MNHNS, CDR2 SASEGT. There are 17 residues in the CDR3. With 1 base removed from V and 3 bases from J, the gap between germline ends came to 15 bases.

The CDR3, as DNA: TGTGCCAGCAGCGGGGGTCTATACACTGAAGCTTTCTTT. This sequence encodes CASSGGLYTEAFF. The rearrangement joins TRBV6-5 to TRBJ1-1; the D gene is possibly TRBD1 (5 bases). There are 13 residues in the CDR3. Germline CDR1 is MNHEY and CDR2 is SVGAGI. The V gene lost 6 bases and the J gene lost 3 bases, with 11 bases spanning the gap.

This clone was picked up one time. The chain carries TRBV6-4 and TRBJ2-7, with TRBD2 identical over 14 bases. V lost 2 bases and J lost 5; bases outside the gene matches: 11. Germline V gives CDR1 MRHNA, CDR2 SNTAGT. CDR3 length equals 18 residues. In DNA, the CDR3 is TGTGCCAGCAGTGACAAAAGTCGACTAGCGGGAGGGAGGCACGAGCAGTACTTC. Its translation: CASSDKSRLAGGRHEQYF.

CDR3 DNA: TGTGCCAGCAGCAGACTAGCGGGAGCCTTTCAAGAGACCCAGTACTTC. As protein: CASSRLAGAFQETQYF. The chain couples TRBV7-6 to TRBJ2-5; 12 nucleotides match TRBD2. There are 16 residues in the CDR3. Trimming took 5 bases from V and 2 from J; bases not matched to a gene: 6. Germline V gene lookup returns CDR1 SGHVS and CDR2 FNYEAQ.

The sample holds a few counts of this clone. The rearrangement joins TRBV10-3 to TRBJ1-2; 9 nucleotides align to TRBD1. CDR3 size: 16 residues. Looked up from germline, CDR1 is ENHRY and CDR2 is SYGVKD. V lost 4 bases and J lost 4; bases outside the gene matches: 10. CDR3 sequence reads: CAISGPNRGRGYGYTF. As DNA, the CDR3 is TGTGCCATCAGTGGACCTAACAGGGGGCGAGGCTATGGCTACACCTTC.

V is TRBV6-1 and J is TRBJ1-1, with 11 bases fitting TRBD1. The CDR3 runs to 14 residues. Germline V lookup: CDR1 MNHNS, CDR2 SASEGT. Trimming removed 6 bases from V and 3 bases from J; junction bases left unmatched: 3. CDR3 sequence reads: CASSGQGAHTEAFF. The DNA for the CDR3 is TGTGCCAGCAGCGGACAGGGGGCGCACACTGAAGCTTTCTTT.

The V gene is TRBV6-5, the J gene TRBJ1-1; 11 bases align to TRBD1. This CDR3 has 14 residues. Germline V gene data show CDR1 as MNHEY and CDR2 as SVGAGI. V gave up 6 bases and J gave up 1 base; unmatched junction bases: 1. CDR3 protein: CASSGQGANTEAFF. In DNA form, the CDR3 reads TGTGCCAGCAGCGGACAGGGGGCGAACACTGAAGCTTTCTTT.

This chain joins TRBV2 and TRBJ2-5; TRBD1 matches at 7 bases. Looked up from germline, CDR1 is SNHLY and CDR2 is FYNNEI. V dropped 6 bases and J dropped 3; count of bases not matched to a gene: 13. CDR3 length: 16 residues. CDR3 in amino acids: CASSLHSGQNEETQYF. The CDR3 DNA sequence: TGTGCCAGCAGCCTACACTCGGGACAGAATGAAGAGACCCAGTACTTC.

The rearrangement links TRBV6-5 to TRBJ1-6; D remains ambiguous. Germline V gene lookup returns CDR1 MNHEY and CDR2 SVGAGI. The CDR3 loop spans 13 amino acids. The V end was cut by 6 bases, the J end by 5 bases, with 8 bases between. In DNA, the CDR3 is TGTGCCAGCAGACAGTTTAATAATTCACCCCTCCACTTT. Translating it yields CASRQFNNSPLHF.

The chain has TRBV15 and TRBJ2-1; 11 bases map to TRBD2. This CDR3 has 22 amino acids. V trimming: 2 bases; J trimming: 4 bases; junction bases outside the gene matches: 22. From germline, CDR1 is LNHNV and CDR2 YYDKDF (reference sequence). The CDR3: CATSRSPPPPPPTSGEYNEQFF. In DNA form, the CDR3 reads TGTGCCACCAGCAGAAGCCCCCCACCCCCCCCACCGACTAGCGGGGAGTACAATGAGCAGTTCTTC.

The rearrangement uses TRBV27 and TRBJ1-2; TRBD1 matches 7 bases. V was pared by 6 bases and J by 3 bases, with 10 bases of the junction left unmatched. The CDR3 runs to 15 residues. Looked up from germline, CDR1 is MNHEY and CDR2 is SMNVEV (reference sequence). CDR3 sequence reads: CASSTRDREDYGYTF. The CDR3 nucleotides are TGTGCCAGCAGCACACGAGACAGGGAGGACTATGGCTACACCTTC.

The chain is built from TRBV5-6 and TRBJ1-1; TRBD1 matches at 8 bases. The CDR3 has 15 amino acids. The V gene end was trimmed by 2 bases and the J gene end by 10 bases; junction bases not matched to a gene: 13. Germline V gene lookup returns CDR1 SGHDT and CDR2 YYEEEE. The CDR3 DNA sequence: TGTGCCAGCAGCTTCTGGACAGGGTTTGACTTAGTAGCTTTCTTT. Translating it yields CASSFWTGFDLVAFF.

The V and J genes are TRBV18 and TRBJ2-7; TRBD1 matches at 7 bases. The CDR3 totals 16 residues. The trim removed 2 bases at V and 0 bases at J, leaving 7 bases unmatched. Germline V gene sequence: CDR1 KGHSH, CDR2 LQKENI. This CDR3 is CASSPNIGTDSYEQYF. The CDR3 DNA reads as TGTGCCAGCTCACCAAACATAGGGACAGACTCCTACGAGCAGTACTTC. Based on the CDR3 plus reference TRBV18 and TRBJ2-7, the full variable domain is NAGVMQNPRHLVRRRGQEARLRCSPMKGHSHVYWYRQLPEEGLKFMVYLQKENIIDESGMPKERFSAEFPKEGPSILRIQQVVRGDSAAYFCASSPNIGTDSYEQYFGPGTRLTVT.

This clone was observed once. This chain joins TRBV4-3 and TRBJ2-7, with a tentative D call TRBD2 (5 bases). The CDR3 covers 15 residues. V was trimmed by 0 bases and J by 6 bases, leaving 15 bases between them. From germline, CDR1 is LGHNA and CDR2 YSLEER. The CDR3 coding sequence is TGCGCCAGCAGCCAAGATCGGCGGGTTGCCTGCGAGCAGTACTTC. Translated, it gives CASSQDRRVACEQYF.

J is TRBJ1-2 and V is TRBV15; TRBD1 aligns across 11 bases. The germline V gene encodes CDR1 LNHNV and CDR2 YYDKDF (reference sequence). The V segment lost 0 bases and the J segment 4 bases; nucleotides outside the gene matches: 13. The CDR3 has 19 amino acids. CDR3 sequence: CATSRDLRTGGALSYGYTF. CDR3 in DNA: TGTGCCACCAGCAGAGATCTCCGGACAGGGGGCGCATTGTCCTATGGCTACACCTTC.

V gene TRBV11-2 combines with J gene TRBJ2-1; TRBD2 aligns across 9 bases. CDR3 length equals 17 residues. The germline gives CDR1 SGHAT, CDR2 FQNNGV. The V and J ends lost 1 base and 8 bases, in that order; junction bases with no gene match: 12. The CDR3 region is CASSLARGGRAGDEQFF. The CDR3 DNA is TGTGCCAGCAGCTTAGCACGTGGCGGGAGGGCCGGGGATGAGCAGTTCTTC.